This TCR beta chain was documented in a study of T cell repertoires in cytomegalovirus infection. The overall study: Selected CMV epitopes included recently identified HLA-C-restricted ones as well as well-studied HLA-B-restricted ones.

As regards this clonotype: Antigen unknown.

Each CDR3 protein is one row after TCRdb ran MiXCR on the reads. The data hold around 750,000 distinct CDR3 sequences, with 32% observed a single time. Study outcomes and limitations: There were HLA-C-restricted CMV-specific TCR beta clonotypes dominating the ex vivo response.

Trimming cost V 10 bases and J 1 base, with 10 bases left between them. From germline, CDR1 is SNHLY and CDR2 FYNNEI. The CDR3 covers 12 residues. The specimen comprised cultured CD8+ T cells from PBMCs, sampled from culture after CMV antigen stimulation. The chain employs TRBV2 and TRBJ1-1; no definite D call. This clonotype originated in a human donor in good health (CMV status not recorded). Some clones in this sample may be carry-over from other donors' samples. The CDR3 DNA sequence: TGTGCCACAGCACATGGGAACACTGAAGCTTTCTTT. Translating gives CATAHGNTEAFF. Complete variable domain (other parts from reference TRBV2 and TRBJ1-1): EPEVTQTPSHQVTQMGQEVILRCVPISNHLYFYWYRQILGQKVEFLVSFYNNEISEKSEIFDDQFSVERPDGSNFTLKIRSTKLEDSAMYFCATAHGNTEAFFGQGTRLTVV.